This passage covers 6 T cell receptor beta chains from one sample sequenced in a study of blood T cell repertoires in COVID-19. Assay: immunoSEQ multiplex PCR; the TCRdb copy retains only in-frame clones and omits some. The sample shows 65,000 to 70,000 clones, roughly 80% of them seen only once. Sequencing was carried out using peripheral blood. All receptors come from a man in his 60s with acute or convalescent COVID-19.

The J gene is TRBJ2-7, the V gene TRBV7-2; 8 bases line up with TRBD1. The ends lost 6 bases at V and 6 bases at J; junction bases unmatched: 10. The length of the CDR3 is 14 residues. From germline, CDR1 is SGHTA and CDR2 FQGNSA. This CDR3 reads CASRLDRTGTEQYF. As DNA, the CDR3 is TGTGCCAGCAGGTTGGACCGGACAGGGACCGAGCAGTACTTC.

This chain uses TRBV19 with TRBJ2-1; TRBD2 aligns across 11 bases. J was trimmed by 6 bases and V by 0 bases; bases with no gene match: 13. CDR3 length: 19 residues. The germline CDR1 and CDR2 sequences are LNHDA and SQIVND (reference sequence). CDR3 nucleotide sequence: TGTGCCAGTAGTATAGATGGGCTAGCGGGGGGCAATCGCGGCAATGAGCAGTTCTTC. It specifies CASSIDGLAGGNRGNEQFF.

The DNA for the CDR3 is TGTGCCAGCAGCCAAGGCCCCCGGGCGGGGGCTTACACAGATACGCAGTATTTT. It yields the protein CASSQGPRAGAYTDTQYF. The J gene is TRBJ2-3, the V gene TRBV4-2; D possibly corresponds to TRBD2 (7 bases). With 1 base removed from V and 2 bases from J, the gap between germline ends came to 19 bases. CDR3 length: 18 residues. CDR1 is LGHNA and CDR2 is YNFKEQ in the germline V gene.

The CDR3 nucleotides read TGCGCCAGCAGCCAGACAGGGGACGGTATCCTGGATGAGCAGTTCTTC. Its protein is CASSQTGDGILDEQFF. This sequence joins TRBV5-1 and TRBJ2-1, with 8 bases fitting TRBD1. The germline V gene encodes CDR1 SGHRS and CDR2 YFSETQ. The CDR3 runs 16 residues. After removal of 4 bases from V and 8 bases from J, the junction contained 14 bases not matched to a gene.

This clone turned up a few times. The chain links TRBV6-6 to TRBJ1-2; perhaps TRBD1 as D (5 bases). Trimming shortened V by 5 bases and J by 11 bases, and 27 bases separated the two germline ends. Per germline, CDR1 MNHNY and CDR2 SVGAGI (reference sequence). This CDR3 is 16 amino acids long. CDR3 DNA sequence: TGTGCCAGCAGTATCCCTTTTGGGGGGAACTTGATGGGATACACCTTC. Its translation is CASSIPFGGNLMGYTF.

The CDR3 sequence is CASSEWGVNSPLHF. Here the CDR3 DNA reads TGTGCCAGCAGTGAATGGGGGGTTAATTCACCCCTCCACTTT. V gene TRBV2 combines with J gene TRBJ1-6; possible D gene TRBD1, 5 bases. Looked up from germline, CDR1 is SNHLY and CDR2 is FYNNEI. This CDR3 has 14 residues. The V gene lost 2 bases and the J gene lost 6 bases, with 8 bases spanning the gap.